A single sample gave rise to the 23 T cell receptor beta chains below, sequenced in a study of T cell repertoires in cytomegalovirus infection. Each CDR3 protein is one row after TCRdb ran MiXCR on the reads. This sample carries just over 300,000 distinct CDR3 sequences, roughly 15% of them seen once, and the ten largest clones take approximately 12%. Sequencing was done on a sample of PBMCs. The receptors come from a human donor in good health (CMV status not recorded). Some clones in this sample may be carry-over from other donors' samples.

This clonotype showed up just a few times. The chain links TRBV4-1 to TRBJ2-7, with 10 bases matching TRBD1. The CDR3 runs 18 residues. Germline V gives CDR1 MGHRA, CDR2 YSYEKL. The V gene end was trimmed by 6 bases and the J gene end by 2 bases; junction bases not matched to a gene: 16. This CDR3 is CASSLTSQGQGIPYEQYF. The CDR3 bases are TGCGCCAGCAGTCTAACATCTCAGGGACAGGGGATCCCCTACGAGCAGTACTTC.

This clonotype showed up many times. The chain combines TRBV7-2 with TRBJ2-7; 7 bases agree with TRBD1. The V segment lost 4 bases and the J segment 1 base; nucleotides outside the gene matches: 4. Germline lookup yields CDR1 SGHTA and CDR2 FQGNSA. There are 14 residues in the CDR3. The CDR3 sequence: CASSSRQGSYEQYF. The CDR3 bases are TGTGCCAGCAGCTCCCGACAGGGTTCCTACGAGCAGTACTTC.

The table lists this clonotype with many counts. The rearrangement joins TRBV4-3 to TRBJ2-1, with 7 bases lining up with TRBD1. Trimming cost V 1 base and J 0 bases; bases outside gene matches: 0. CDR3 length: 15 amino acids. Germline V lookup: CDR1 LGHNA, CDR2 YSLEER. Here the CDR3 DNA reads TGCGCCAGCAGCCAAGCAGGGGGCTCCTACAATGAGCAGTTCTTC. This gives the protein CASSQAGGSYNEQFF.

This clonotype was observed a handful of times. The chain links TRBV6-2 or TRBV6-3 to TRBJ1-1; D gene unclear. The V end lost 2 bases, the J end lost 1 base, and 11 bases lay between the germline ends. The length of the CDR3 is 15 residues. Germline V gives CDR1 MNHEY, CDR2 SVGEGT. The CDR3 bases are TGTGCCAGCAGTTACGTTTTCCGAGAGAACACTGAAGCTTTCTTT. It encodes CASSYVFRENTEAFF.

The J gene is TRBJ2-1, the V gene TRBV6-2 or TRBV6-3; D is perhaps TRBD1 (6 bases). CDR3 length: 17 amino acids. V lost 2 bases, J lost 5 bases, and 19 bases lay in between. The V gene's germline CDR1 is MNHEY and CDR2 SVGEGT. The CDR3 spells CASSYRVTGIINNEQFF. The DNA of the CDR3 is TGTGCCAGCAGTTACCGAGTCACAGGGATTATTAACAATGAGCAGTTCTTC.

The chain combines TRBV19 with TRBJ1-4; D call uncertain. The V and J ends lost 4 bases and 6 bases respectively, with 9 bases between them. There are 13 residues in the CDR3. Germline V gene data show CDR1 as LNHDA and CDR2 as SQIVND (reference sequence). CDR3 DNA: TGTGCCAGTAGTAATCAGATAGATGAAAAACTGTTTTTT. This sequence encodes CASSNQIDEKLFF.

This clonotype was found a few times. The V gene is TRBV2, the J gene TRBJ2-1, with a weak D call TRBD2 (6 bases). Trimming pared 7 bases from V and 5 bases from J, leaving 9 bases between. The germline CDR1 and CDR2 sequences are SNHLY and FYNNEI. This CDR3 has 12 residues. The DNA of the CDR3 is TGTGCCAGCAATCGGGAGAACAATGAGCAGTTCTTC. It is translated as CASNRENNEQFF.

The gene calls are TRBV24-1 and TRBJ2-3; D could derive from TRBD1 or TRBD2 (6 bases each). Looked up from germline, CDR1 is KGHDR and CDR2 is SFDVKD. V lost 5 bases, J lost 5 bases, and 16 bases lay in between. CDR3 length: 15 residues. The CDR3 region is CATSGPGGAEDTQYF. The CDR3 region has the DNA TGTGCCACCAGTGGGCCCGGGGGCGCGGAAGATACGCAGTATTTT.

This clonotype was detected a few times. The chain joins TRBV6-5 to TRBJ2-2, with 9 bases aligning to TRBD1. From germline, CDR1 is MNHEY and CDR2 SVGAGI. CDR3 size: 15 residues. Trimming took 3 bases from V and 5 from J; bases not matched to a gene: 4. CDR3 bases: TGTGCCAGCAGTTATTGGGACAGGGAAACCGGGGAGCTGTTTTTT. It is translated as CASSYWDRETGELFF.

This chain connects TRBV12-3 or TRBV12-4 to TRBJ2-6; weak D call: TRBD2 (5 bases). CDR3 length equals 14 residues. The V end lost 11 bases, the J end lost 1 base, and 12 bases lay between the germline ends. CDR3 coding DNA: TGTGCCGGGCGGGCTGGGTCTGGGGCCAACGTCCTGACTTTC. Translation: CAGRAGSGANVLTF.

This clonotype was detected ten times or more. This sequence joins TRBV27 and TRBJ1-1; D is unclear. The V end lost 4 bases, the J end lost 3 bases, and 15 bases lay between the germline ends. The CDR3 has 15 amino acids. CDR1 is MNHEY, CDR2 SMNVEV, per germline (reference sequence). The CDR3 region has the DNA TGTGCCAGCAGTTCAGGATTGGACGGCTACACTGAAGCTTTCTTT. Protein product: CASSSGLDGYTEAFF.

The chain uses TRBV6-1 and TRBJ1-1, with D unclear. Germline V gives CDR1 MNHNS, CDR2 SASEGT. V was clipped by 8 bases and J by 7 bases, with 11 bases between them. This CDR3 contains 11 residues. The DNA of the CDR3 is TGTGCCAGCGGGCTTGTGTATGAAGCTTTCTTT. Its translation: CASGLVYEAFF.

Only a few counts were recorded for this clonotype. The rearrangement uses TRBV7-9 and TRBJ1-2; the D is unclear. Germline assignment: CDR1 SEHNR and CDR2 FQNEAQ (reference sequence). V was pared by 5 bases and J by 8 bases, with 18 bases between. This CDR3 has 14 amino acids. The CDR3 nucleotides read TGTGCCAGCAGCCCCTGGGGTACCTCGTTCGGCTACACCTTC. It encodes CASSPWGTSFGYTF.

The chain links TRBV4-1 to TRBJ2-4, with 7 nucleotides matching TRBD1. With V trimmed by 10 bases and J by 10 bases, 10 bases remained unmatched. Germline CDR1 and CDR2: MGHRA and YSYEKL. The CDR3 covers 12 residues. For the CDR3, the DNA is TGCGCCACCCTTGGACAGGACCTAATTCAGTACTTC. This gives the protein CATLGQDLIQYF.

The chain is built from TRBV20-1 and TRBJ2-3; either TRBD1 or TRBD2 may supply D (5 bases each). Deletions cut 4 bases from V and 0 bases from J, with 14 bases between. CDR1 and CDR2 from the germline V gene are DFQATT and SNEGSKA (reference sequence). The CDR3 is made up of 15 amino acids. CDR3 sequence (DNA): TGCAGTGCTAAAGGACATTCGGGGAGCACAGATACGCAGTATTTT. This translates into CSAKGHSGSTDTQYF.

The CDR3 DNA sequence: TGTGCCAGCAGTTTAAGATCTTTTCGTCCAGGCGGCGGCTACACCTTC. It translates to CASSLRSFRPGGGYTF. This chain uses TRBV28 with TRBJ1-2; D unclear. V was trimmed by 2 bases and J by 8 bases, leaving 21 bases between them. This CDR3 has 16 residues. Germline V CDR1 and CDR2: MDHEN, SYDVKM.

This clonotype was observed at least ten times. The DNA for the CDR3 is TGTGCCAGCAGCGTACGACAGGCCATGAACACTGAAGCTTTCTTT. Protein sequence: CASSVRQAMNTEAFF. The chain links TRBV7-2 to TRBJ1-1; a possible D gene is TRBD1 (6 bases). The CDR3 contains 15 residues. Germline-derived CDR1 and CDR2 are SGHTA and FQGNSA. Between the trimmed V and J ends, which lost 5 bases and 0 bases, there was a span of 13 bases.

This clonotype occurred many times. The chain has TRBV6-2 or TRBV6-3 and TRBJ2-7, with D unclear. Trimming pared 0 bases from V and 4 bases from J, leaving 13 bases between. The CDR3 contains 15 residues. Germline V gene data show CDR1 as MNHEY and CDR2 as SVGEGT. CDR3 sequence: CASSYSIRSRYEQYF. The CDR3 DNA follows: TGTGCCAGCAGTTACTCGATCCGGAGCAGGTACGAGCAGTACTTC.

This clonotype turned up a few times. The chain links TRBV7-2 to TRBJ1-6, with 9 bases matching TRBD1. Trimming removed 8 bases from V and 5 bases from J; junction bases left unmatched: 1. The CDR3 loop spans 13 amino acids. Germline V gene lookup returns CDR1 SGHTA and CDR2 FQGNSA. The DNA of the CDR3 is TGTGCCAGCGGGACAGGGAATAATTCACCCCTCCACTTT. It translates to CASGTGNNSPLHF.

The chain combines TRBV20-1 with TRBJ1-6; a possible D gene is TRBD1 (5 bases). CDR3 size: 17 residues. CDR1 and CDR2 from the germline V gene are DFQATT and SNEGSKA (reference sequence). Trimming took 0 bases from V and 7 from J, leaving 19 bases between them. The CDR3 loop reads CSARDQVVGTLNSPLHF. CDR3 bases: TGCAGTGCTAGAGATCAGGTTGTGGGGACCCTAAATTCACCCCTCCACTTT.

This clonotype was observed a handful of times. The chain combines TRBV7-2 with TRBJ1-1; D is undetermined. The V gene lost 5 bases and the J gene lost 5 bases, with 15 bases spanning the gap. Germline V gives CDR1 SGHTA, CDR2 FQGNSA. CDR3 length: 14 residues. CDR3 coding DNA: TGTGCCAGCAGCCCCCGTGTAACAGCTACTGAAGCTTTCTTT. It codes for CASSPRVTATEAFF.

The chain joins TRBV20-1 to TRBJ2-3; 8 bases are a match to TRBD2. Germline assignment: CDR1 DFQATT and CDR2 SNEGSKA (reference sequence). CDR3 size: 15 residues. V was pared by 3 bases and J by 4 bases, with 9 bases of the junction left unmatched. CDR3 protein: CSASGQRGGPDTQYF. The CDR3, as DNA: TGCAGTGCTAGTGGTCAACGGGGGGGCCCAGATACGCAGTATTTT.

This clonotype was counted many times. This chain connects TRBV7-9 to TRBJ2-1; 8 nucleotides agree with TRBD2. V shed 10 bases and J 4 bases; nucleotides not matched to a gene: 12. This CDR3 has 15 residues. Per germline, CDR1 SEHNR and CDR2 FQNEAQ (reference sequence). CDR3: CAIPEGRGAYNEQFF. Here the CDR3 DNA reads TGTGCCATCCCGGAGGGGCGGGGGGCTTACAATGAGCAGTTCTTC.